This T cell receptor beta chain was sequenced in a study of cytomegalovirus exposure and HLA in healthy donors. Study-wide background: Early release data held some 80 million unique TCRs from HLA-typed donors. Study-wide findings and caveats: Earlier analysis looked at TCR beta V segments, and most were productive about 90% or about 30% of the time.

The CDR3 length is 15 residues. V was clipped by 5 bases and J by 8 bases; unmatched bases: 12. CDR1 and CDR2 from the germline V gene are MDHEN and SYDVKM. A multiplex PCR was run with 60 Vbeta primers and 13 Jbeta primers. The table came from immunoSEQ multiplex PCR; TCRdb's copy has only in-frame clones and leaves some out. The repertoire holds 150,000 to 200,000 clones, with roughly 87% as singletons. Comments on this clone: What it binds is unknown.

This chain uses TRBV28 with TRBJ1-2; 9 bases are a match to TRBD1. The source of this sequence is a man aged 40-49 years in good health and CMV-seronegative. Sequencing was carried out using PBMCs. CDR3 residues: CASSGDRVSEEGYTF. The CDR3 nucleotides read TGTGCCAGCAGTGGGGACAGGGTGAGCGAGGAGGGCTACACCTTC.